Each of the 30 T cell receptor beta chains below was sequenced from the same sample in a study of cytomegalovirus exposure and HLA in healthy donors. Profiled with immunoSEQ multiplex PCR; TCRdb holds only in-frame clones, not every one. The sample lists 160,000 or so clones; about 85% were seen once. The sample comprised PBMCs. These receptors all come from a man aged 30 to 39 in good health and CMV-seropositive.

This clone has more than one count but fewer than ten. This rearrangement joins TRBV19 to TRBJ2-2; weak D call: TRBD1 (5 bases). This CDR3 is built from 15 residues. Germline CDR1 and CDR2: LNHDA and SQIVND (reference sequence). Deletions cut 3 bases from V and 0 bases from J, with 8 bases between. The CDR3 DNA is TGTGCCAGTAGTATTTCCAGGGCGAACACCGGGGAGCTGTTTTTT. As protein: CASSISRANTGELFF.

The chain combines TRBV27 with TRBJ1-2; no reliable D call. Germline V lookup: CDR1 MNHEY, CDR2 SMNVEV (reference sequence). V was shortened by 5 bases and J by 3 bases, with 10 bases between the two germline ends. The CDR3 contains 13 residues. CDR3 loop: CASSVREDYGYTF. In DNA, the CDR3 is TGTGCCAGCAGTGTAAGGGAGGACTATGGCTACACCTTC.

The V gene is TRBV6-1, the J gene TRBJ1-3; possible D gene TRBD1, 6 bases. V lost 7 bases to trimming and J lost 9 bases, with 22 bases between them. Germline V gives CDR1 MNHNS, CDR2 SASEGT. The CDR3 loop spans 15 amino acids. CDR3 DNA sequence: TGTGCCAGCAATCTCCGGGACACCCCCGGGACCACCATATATTTT. Its protein product is CASNLRDTPGTTIYF.

This clone was detected only once. The chain carries TRBV6-1 and TRBJ1-2; TRBD1 matches 8 bases. Germline V gene lookup returns CDR1 MNHNS and CDR2 SASEGT. The length of the CDR3 is 16 residues. V lost 1 base to trimming and J lost 3 bases; unmatched junction nucleotides: 7. The DNA of the CDR3 is TGTGCCAGCAGTGAAGATACCGGACAGGGCTACTATGGCTACACCTTC. Protein sequence: CASSEDTGQGYYGYTF.

The chain employs TRBV4-3 and TRBJ2-2, with TRBD1 matching over 7 bases. The CDR3 runs 18 residues. Trimming cost V 0 bases and J 3 bases; bases outside gene matches: 10. The germline CDR1 and CDR2 sequences are LGHNA and YSLEER. CDR3 amino acids: CASSQETGQPYHTGELFF. The CDR3 DNA follows: TGCGCCAGCAGCCAAGAGACGGGACAGCCATATCACACCGGGGAGCTGTTTTTT.

This chain links TRBV27 with TRBJ2-5; 9 bases match TRBD1. Germline CDR1 and CDR2: MNHEY and SMNVEV (reference sequence). The CDR3 runs to 15 residues. The trim removed 3 bases at V and 5 bases at J, leaving 7 bases unmatched. Here the CDR3 DNA reads TGTGCCAGCAGTTTTCGGGACAGGGCTTTCGAGACCCAGTACTTC. Translated, it gives CASSFRDRAFETQYF.

The chain combines TRBV5-1 with TRBJ2-7; 8 bases are shared with TRBD1. The CDR3 contains 15 residues. Germline V CDR1 and CDR2: SGHRS, YFSETQ. J gave up 3 bases and V 4 bases, and 9 bases lay outside the gene matches. The CDR3 nucleotides read TGCGCCAGCAGCGATGGGGACAGGCGCCTCTACGAGCAGTACTTC. It translates to CASSDGDRRLYEQYF.

This clone occurred a few times. V usage is TRBV10-1 and J usage is TRBJ1-4; 11 nucleotides agree with TRBD1. After removal of 10 bases from V and 7 bases from J, the junction contained 5 bases not matched to a gene. This CDR3 comprises 13 residues. CDR1 is WNHNN, CDR2 SYGVQD, per germline (reference sequence). The CDR3: CAIPDRGREKLFF. CDR3 sequence (DNA): TGCGCCATTCCGGACAGGGGGCGTGAAAAACTGTTTTTT.

CDR3 sequence: CASSPSGDWETQYF. DNA for the CDR3: TGTGCCAGCTCACCGAGCGGGGATTGGGAGACCCAGTACTTC. The chain carries TRBV18 and TRBJ2-5; 7 bases agree with TRBD2. This CDR3 contains 14 residues. The germline V gene has CDR1 KGHSH and CDR2 LQKENI. With V trimmed by 3 bases and J by 5 bases, 6 bases remained unmatched.

To note about this clone: It is likely a read error, because the conserved phenylalanine at the end of the CDR3 is missing. The DNA is left out, because the CDR3 cannot be placed on it with certainty; the CDR3 is given as TCRdb lists it. This rearrangement joins TRBV2 to TRBJ2-3; TRBD2 is the table's D call and was not checked against the DNA. Germline V CDR1 and CDR2: SNHLY, FYNNEI. Both ends counted, the CDR3 spans 13 residues. The CDR3 is CASSEGGVAGGDL.

The chain recombines TRBV6-5 with TRBJ2-4; no firm D call. The CDR3 extends over 16 amino acids. Per the germline V gene, CDR1 is MNHEY and CDR2 is SVGAGI. V was pared by 2 bases and J by 9 bases, with 20 bases between. The CDR3 nucleotides read TGTGCCAGCAGTTACCCGACCCGGATAGATGCAGGCATTCAGTACTTC. This sequence encodes CASSYPTRIDAGIQYF.

In this sample, this clone turned up once. The chain couples TRBV10-3 to TRBJ2-7; D might be TRBD2 (6 bases). CDR3 length equals 14 residues. Trimming took off 0 bases at V and 1 base at J, with 7 bases between the two ends. The germline gives CDR1 ENHRY, CDR2 SYGVKD. The CDR3 spells CAISESSGSYEQYF. Here the CDR3 DNA reads TGTGCCATCAGTGAGTCGAGCGGGTCCTACGAGCAGTACTTC.

The sample holds one count of this clone. V gene TRBV7-2 combines with J gene TRBJ2-5; D not resolved. CDR1 SGHTA and CDR2 FQGNSA come from the germline V gene. CDR3 length: 14 amino acids. V gave up 2 bases and J gave up 1 base, with 8 bases separating them. Here the CDR3 reads CASSLQYSQETQYF. As DNA, the CDR3 is TGTGCCAGCAGCTTACAGTACAGCCAAGAGACCCAGTACTTC.

The genes are TRBV7-2 and TRBJ2-7; unclear D gene. V lost 5 bases and J 2 bases, leaving 7 bases between the germline ends. Germline V CDR1 and CDR2: SGHTA, FQGNSA. The CDR3 is made up of 12 amino acids. This CDR3 reads CASSPLTYEQYF. The CDR3 DNA follows: TGTGCCAGCAGCCCACTAACCTACGAGCAGTACTTC.

The rearrangement links TRBV6-5 to TRBJ2-7; TRBD1 matches 7 bases. There are 16 residues in the CDR3. Trimming at V came to 0 bases and at J to 1 base, leaving 6 bases not matched to a gene. Germline values: CDR1 MNHEY, CDR2 SVGAGI. The CDR3 here is CASSYSSGGASYEQYF. The CDR3 DNA reads TGTGCCAGCAGTTACTCATCAGGGGGTGCTTCCTACGAGCAGTACTTC.

V and J are TRBV11-2 and TRBJ2-1; tentative D call: TRBD1 (5 bases). V was cut by 5 bases and J by 9 bases, with 11 bases left in between. CDR1 is SGHAT, CDR2 FQNNGV, per germline. This CDR3 has 12 amino acids. The CDR3 nucleotides are TGTGCCAGCAGCCAGCACCAGGGTGAGCAGTTCTTC. Its translation is CASSQHQGEQFF. Complete variable domain (other parts from reference TRBV11-2 and TRBJ2-1): EAGVAQSPRYKIIEKRQSVAFWCNPISGHATLYWYQQILGQGPKLLIQFQNNGVVDDSQLPKDRFSAERLKGVDSTLKIQPAKLEDSAVYLCASSQHQGEQFFGPGTRLTVL.

This clone has a handful of counts. The gene calls are TRBV12-5 and TRBJ2-7, with D possibly matching TRBD1 (5 bases). V was clipped by 4 bases and J by 2 bases, with 12 bases between them. The CDR3 runs to 14 residues. Germline V gene data show CDR1 as LGHNT and CDR2 as FRNRAP. CDR3 residues: CASGSPTGPYEQYF. CDR3 coding DNA: TGTGCTAGTGGTTCACCAACAGGACCCTACGAGCAGTACTTC. Full variable domain (remainder filled in from reference TRBV12-5 and TRBJ2-7): DARVTQTPRHKVTEMGQEVTMRCQPILGHNTVFWYRQTMMQGLELLAYFRNRAPLDDSGMPKDRFSAEMPDATLATLKIQPSEPRDSAVYFCASGSPTGPYEQYFGPGTRLTVT.

This sequence joins TRBV29-1 and TRBJ1-1; 7 positions agree with TRBD1. Trimming at V came to 3 bases and at J to 1 base, leaving 5 bases not matched to a gene. The V gene's germline CDR1 is SQVTM and CDR2 ANQGSEA. The CDR3 covers 14 residues. CDR3 DNA: TGCAGCGTTGAGGGACAGTATACGAACACTGAAGCTTTCTTT. This gives the protein CSVEGQYTNTEAFF.

CDR3 residues: CASSQARGGAREQFF. The DNA for the CDR3 is TGCGCCAGCAGCCAAGCAAGGGGGGGGGCTCGGGAGCAGTTCTTC. The chain recombines TRBV4-3 with TRBJ2-1, with D possibly being TRBD2 (7 bases). There are 15 residues in the CDR3. From germline, CDR1 is LGHNA and CDR2 YSLEER. V was cut by 1 base and J by 10 bases, with 17 bases left in between.

The V call is TRBV19, the J call TRBJ2-5; TRBD1 matches at 10 bases. The trim removed 6 bases at V and 3 bases at J, leaving 7 bases unmatched. CDR1 and CDR2 (germline): LNHDA, SQIVND (reference sequence). There are 15 residues in the CDR3. The CDR3 reads CASSRQGAMEETQYF. The CDR3 DNA follows: TGTGCCAGTAGCCGACAGGGGGCGATGGAAGAGACCCAGTACTTC.

The chain has TRBV27 and TRBJ2-4; D is uncertain. The CDR3 is made up of 17 amino acids. From germline, CDR1 is MNHEY and CDR2 SMNVEV (reference sequence). Trimming shortened V by 2 bases and J by 0 bases, and 14 bases separated the two germline ends. CDR3 DNA: TGTGCCAGCAGTTTAAAACCGATCACTCTAGCCAAAAACATTCAGTACTTC. It encodes CASSLKPITLAKNIQYF.

This chain joins TRBV9 and TRBJ2-1; D is unclear. Trimming took 4 bases from V and 3 from J, leaving 17 bases between them. The CDR3 has 16 amino acids. Germline V gene lookup returns CDR1 SGDLS and CDR2 YYNGEE. CDR3 region: CASSPSVAPLYNEQFF. CDR3 coding DNA: TGTGCCAGCAGCCCCTCGGTCGCGCCCCTCTACAATGAGCAGTTCTTC. Full variable domain (missing parts from reference TRBV9 and TRBJ2-1): DSGVTQTPKHLITATGQRVTLRCSPRSGDLSVYWYQQSLDQGLQFLIQYYNGEERAKGNILERFSAQQFPDLHSELNLSSLELGDSALYFCASSPSVAPLYNEQFFGPGTRLTVL.

This sequence joins TRBV4-3 and TRBJ1-1; TRBD1 aligns across 8 bases. The CDR3 length is 18 residues. Germline values: CDR1 LGHNA, CDR2 YSLEER. J was trimmed by 1 base and V by 4 bases; bases with no gene match: 14. CDR3 in amino acids: CASSPYPGAGGRNTEAFF. In DNA form, the CDR3 reads TGCGCCAGCAGCCCATATCCTGGGGCAGGGGGCCGGAACACTGAAGCTTTCTTT.

The gene calls are TRBV6-1 and TRBJ1-2; D unresolved. Germline V CDR1 and CDR2: MNHNS, SASEGT. The CDR3 is 14 amino acids. Between the trimmed V and J ends, which lost 6 bases and 5 bases, there was a span of 16 bases. CDR3 coding DNA: TGTGCCAGCAGCCCTGGCCCCACTAGGTATGGCTACACCTTC. Its protein is CASSPGPTRYGYTF.

The CDR3 nucleotides read TGTGCCAGCAGCTTCAGGGGTGCAGATACGCAGTATTTT. Protein product: CASSFRGADTQYF. The chain is built from TRBV5-4 and TRBJ2-3; D is perhaps TRBD1 (6 bases). Trimming shortened V by 2 bases and J by 4 bases, and 8 bases separated the two germline ends. Germline loops: CDR1 SGHNT, CDR2 YYREEE (reference sequence). CDR3 length: 13 amino acids.

This clone was observed once. This chain connects TRBV13 to TRBJ2-3; 12 bases map to TRBD2. This CDR3 region has 14 residues. Germline CDR1 and CDR2: PRHDT and FYEKMQ (reference sequence). After removal of 4 bases from V and 5 bases from J, the junction contained 1 base not matched to a gene. The CDR3 sequence: CASSSGLAGDTQYF. The CDR3 nucleotides read TGTGCCAGCAGCTCGGGACTAGCGGGAGATACGCAGTATTTT.

The rearrangement links TRBV19 to TRBJ1-1; the D gene is possibly TRBD1 (6 bases). V lost 5 bases, J lost 1 base, and 8 bases lay in between. Germline values: CDR1 LNHDA, CDR2 SQIVND (reference sequence). CDR3 size: 13 residues. Written as DNA, the CDR3 is TGTGCCAGTAGTCAGGGGAAGAACACTGAAGCTTTCTTT. It yields the protein CASSQGKNTEAFF.

The rearrangement uses TRBV6-5 and TRBJ2-7; D is unclear. V was pared by 8 bases and J by 6 bases, with 11 bases between. The CDR3 extends over 11 amino acids. Germline V lookup: CDR1 MNHEY, CDR2 SVGAGI. CDR3 sequence (DNA): TGTGCCAGCCGTACAAGCGCCGAGCAGTACTTC. Residues: CASRTSAEQYF.

This rearrangement joins TRBV5-1 to TRBJ1-3; a weak D match, TRBD1 (5 bases). The length of the CDR3 is 14 residues. V lost 0 bases, J lost 4 bases, and 8 bases lay in between. In germline, CDR1 is SGHRS, CDR2 YFSETQ. The CDR3 sequence: CASSLAGFGNTIYF. The CDR3 DNA follows: TGCGCCAGCAGCTTGGCAGGGTTCGGAAACACCATATATTTT. Variable domain in full (rest from reference TRBV5-1 and TRBJ1-3): KAGVTQTPRYLIKTRGQQVTLSCSPISGHRSVSWYQQTPGQGLQFLFEYFSETQRNKGNFPGRFSGRQFSNSRSEMNVSTLELGDSALYLCASSLAGFGNTIYFGEGSWLTVV.

V is TRBV2 and J is TRBJ2-3; 8 positions match TRBD2. From germline, CDR1 is SNHLY and CDR2 FYNNEI. This CDR3 has 16 residues. With 2 bases clipped from V and 3 bases from J, the junction kept 7 bases outside the gene matches. The CDR3 reads CASSETSAGDTDTQYF. The CDR3 coding sequence is TGTGCCAGCAGTGAAACTTCAGCGGGGGATACAGATACGCAGTATTTT.